This T cell receptor beta chain is drawn from a study of T cells in Graves' hyperthyroidism and ophthalmopathy. Study-level points and caveats: Ophthalmopathy got predicted by the model a median about 6.5 months before its onset. Ophthalmopathy stood apart from stable hyperthyroidism in a 13 V-J model.

Germline values: CDR1 LNHDA, CDR2 SQIVND (reference sequence). CDR3 size: 13 residues. V was clipped by 7 bases and J by 7 bases, with 13 bases between them. Regarding this clonotype: Its cognate antigen is unknown.

Researchers amplified the TCR beta CDR3 regions from RNA transcripts. The HTBI primer set drove a first-round RT-PCR of the TCR CDR3. TCRdb re-derived calls from the multiplex PCR reads in MiXCR, one entry per CDR3 protein. The sample records just over 550,000 distinct CDR3 sequences, about half being singletons. Absent ophthalmopathy progression within 18 months defined stable Graves' hyperthyroidism. The specimen sequenced was peripheral blood or thyroid tissue (not recorded which). The source is a woman aged 18-30 years with Graves' hyperthyroidism. The chain couples TRBV19 to TRBJ2-2; weak D call: TRBD2 (5 bases). The CDR3 is CASNPEDGGELFF. The CDR3 DNA sequence: TGTGCCAGTAACCCGGAGGATGGCGGGGAGCTGTTTTTT.